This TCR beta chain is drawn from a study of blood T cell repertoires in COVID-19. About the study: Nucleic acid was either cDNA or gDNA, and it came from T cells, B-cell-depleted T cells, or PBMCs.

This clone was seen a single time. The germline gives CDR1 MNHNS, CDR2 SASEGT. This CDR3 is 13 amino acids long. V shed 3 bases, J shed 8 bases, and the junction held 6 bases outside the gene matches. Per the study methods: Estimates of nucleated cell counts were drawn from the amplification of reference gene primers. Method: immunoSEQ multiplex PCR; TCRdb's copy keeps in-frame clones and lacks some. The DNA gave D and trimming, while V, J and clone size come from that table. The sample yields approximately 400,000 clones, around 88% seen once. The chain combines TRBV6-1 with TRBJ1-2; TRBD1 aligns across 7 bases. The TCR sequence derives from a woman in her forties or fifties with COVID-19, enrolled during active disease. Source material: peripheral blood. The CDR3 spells CASSDPQGVGYTF. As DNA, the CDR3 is TGTGCCAGCAGTGATCCCCAGGGGGTGGGCTACACCTTC.